Below, one T cell receptor (beta chain) is given with its context. TCRdb keeps only in-frame clones here, not all; method: immunoSEQ multiplex PCR. The repertoire holds roughly 28,000 clones, around four fifths seen once, with approximately 0.88% in the top ten. The CDR3 extends over 15 amino acids. The germline gives CDR1 MGHDK, CDR2 SYGVNS. Trimming shortened V by 0 bases and J by 9 bases, and 15 bases separated the two germline ends. These data come from a study of monozygotic twins with cystic fibrosis. The J gene is TRBJ2-1, the V gene TRBV25-1; D ambiguous. The sequence was obtained from a girl aged 2-10 years with cystic fibrosis. The sequencing input was blood. The CDR3 here is CASSEYILGSGEQFF. The CDR3 DNA follows: TGTGCCAGCAGTGAATATATCTTGGGAAGTGGTGAGCAGTTCTTC. Drawing the rest from reference TRBV25-1 and TRBJ2-1, the complete variable domain is EADIYQTPRYLVIGTGKKITLECSQTMGHDKMYWYQQDPGMELHLIHYSYGVNSTEKGDLSSESTVSRIRTEHFPLTLESARPSHTSQYLCASSEYILGSGEQFFGPGTRLTVL.